This T cell receptor beta chain derives from a study of cytomegalovirus exposure and HLA in healthy donors. Researchers ran the PCR with 60 Vbeta and 13 Jbeta primers. Original processing methods: Among the unique TCR beta chains that a later analysis counted, about 84 million in all, roughly 9.9 million were shared. Only in-frame clones appear in the TCRdb table, and some are missing; sequencing was by immunoSEQ multiplex PCR. The D gene and trimming were derived from the DNA, and the V and J assignments and clone size from that table. The sample lists about 160,000 clones, 70% to 90% occurring once. Study-level points and caveats: Cytomegalovirus status was reportedly diagnosed by the classifier with high specificity and sensitivity. Donor immune exposure was known only as CMV serostatus. Later on, an analysis found that several of the most significant clusters appeared to be linked to common viral pathogens, which included parvovirus B19.

For this clone: Its target is unknown.

Trimming cost V 6 bases and J 3 bases, with 17 bases left between them. This CDR3 is built from 15 residues. CDR1 is KGHSH, CDR2 LQKENI, per germline. This chain connects TRBV18 to TRBJ1-1; TRBD1 is a possible D gene (6 bases). This clonotype was obtained from a man aged 18 to 30 in good health and CMV-seropositive. Sequences were obtained from PBMCs. Written as DNA, the CDR3 is TGTGCCAGCTCCCTCGGACAGCTTGGGGACACTGAAGCTTTCTTT. This translates into CASSLGQLGDTEAFF.